This T cell receptor beta chain was obtained from a study of CD8 T cells in Susac syndrome. The RNA, about 0.5 to 1 ug, was put through reverse transcription using random hexamers. MiXCR was run by TCRdb on the immunoSEQ multiplex PCR reads, yielding one entry per CDR3 protein. Of about 66,000 distinct CDR3 sequences listed, approximately 94% are singletons. This CDR3 spans 15 amino acids. V dropped 2 bases and J dropped 0 bases, with 11 bases sitting between them. CDR1 is GTSNPN and CDR2 is SVGIG in the germline V gene (reference sequence). V and J are TRBV30 and TRBJ2-1, with D possibly being TRBD2 (6 bases). Input material: CD8+ T cells from PBMCs. This receptor was obtained from a human donor with multiple sclerosis. CDR3 sequence (DNA): TGTGCCTGGAGTAACGGGGGATACTCCTACAATGAGCAGTTCTTC. Protein: CAWSNGGYSYNEQFF.